This T cell receptor (beta chain) was found in a study of T cell clones after liver transplantation. Study-wide background: As an antigen-independent comparator, third-party-reactive TCRbeta sequences came from pre-transplant mixed lymphocyte reactions. Standard immunosuppression, with no induction, continued until 12-24 months after transplant. Samples came pre-transplant, pre-randomization before withdrawal, and post-randomization after withdrawal ended.

In the case of this clone: The antigen is undetermined.

This CDR3 contains 14 residues. V lost 2 bases and J lost 0, with 9 bases in between. Germline V gives CDR1 SGHNT, CDR2 YYREEE (reference sequence). Study findings and constraints: Migration into the graft, not deletion, may explain lost graft donor-reactive T cells.

The data were produced by immunoSEQ multiplex PCR, yet TCRdb's version contains in-frame clones alone and is incomplete. The repertoire holds tens of thousands of clones, with approximately 92% as singletons. This clonotype was obtained from a human patient who received a liver transplant. These T cells may partly come from the graft donor. Sequencing was performed on CD4+ T cells from blood, taken about 25 months after liver transplant. The gene calls are TRBV5-4 and TRBJ2-7, with D maybe TRBD1 (6 bases). As DNA, the CDR3 is TGTGCCAGCAGCTTTTCCAGGGGCTCCTACGAGCAGTACTTC. This sequence encodes CASSFSRGSYEQYF.